The T cell receptor (beta chain) described here comes from a study of cytomegalovirus exposure and HLA in healthy donors. Study-level background: HLA-typed donors contributed approximately 92 million unique TCRs, which were held in an early data release.

General study points: Reportedly, diagnosis of cytomegalovirus status by the classifier showed high specificity and sensitivity.

A note on this clone: Its antigen is unknown.

Primers included in the PCR were 60 Vbeta and 13 Jbeta primers. Data came from immunoSEQ multiplex PCR; TCRdb stores just in-frame clones and leaves some out. This sample contains over 40,000 clones. Germline assignment: CDR1 SGHTA and CDR2 FQGTGA. This CDR3 comprises 16 residues. The V segment lost 1 base and the J segment 6 bases; nucleotides outside the gene matches: 6. The TCR comes from a man aged 30 to 45 in good health and CMV-seronegative. Sequenced material: PBMCs. This chain connects TRBV7-3 to TRBJ2-1; 10 bases agree with TRBD1. The CDR3 sequence: CASSLIVGQGSNEQFF. The CDR3 DNA is TGTGCCAGCAGCTTAATCGTGGGACAGGGGAGCAATGAGCAGTTCTTC.